This T cell receptor (beta chain) was sequenced in a study of response to subunit inactivated influenza vaccine. General observations from the study: It was the authors' suggestion that each seasonal influenza vaccination recruits few new T cells.

Germline CDR1 and CDR2: LGHDT and YNNKEL (reference sequence). The length of the CDR3 is 13 residues. V was clipped by 4 bases and J by 8 bases, with 14 bases between them. Remarks on this clonotype: Its specificity is unknown.

TCRdb redid the calling of the RT-PCR reads with MiXCR, one entry per CDR3 protein. The sample holds about 300,000 distinct CDR3 sequences, 20% to 25% seen once. This specimen was PBMCs from blood, taken less than 22 months after vaccination. The chain uses TRBV3-1 and TRBJ1-1; D gene uncertain. The receptor was derived from a man in his fifties or sixties who received an inactivated influenza vaccine. The CDR3 sequence is CASSPRLGLEAFF. CDR3 in DNA: TGTGCCAGCAGCCCCAGACTCGGCCTAGAAGCTTTCTTT. Full variable domain (outside the CDR3, taken from reference TRBV3-1 and TRBJ1-1): DTAVSQTPKYLVTQMGNDKSIKCEQNLGHDTMYWYKQDSKKFLKIMFSYNNKELIINETVPNRFSPKSPDKAHLNLHINSLELGDSAVYFCASSPRLGLEAFFGQGTRLTVV.